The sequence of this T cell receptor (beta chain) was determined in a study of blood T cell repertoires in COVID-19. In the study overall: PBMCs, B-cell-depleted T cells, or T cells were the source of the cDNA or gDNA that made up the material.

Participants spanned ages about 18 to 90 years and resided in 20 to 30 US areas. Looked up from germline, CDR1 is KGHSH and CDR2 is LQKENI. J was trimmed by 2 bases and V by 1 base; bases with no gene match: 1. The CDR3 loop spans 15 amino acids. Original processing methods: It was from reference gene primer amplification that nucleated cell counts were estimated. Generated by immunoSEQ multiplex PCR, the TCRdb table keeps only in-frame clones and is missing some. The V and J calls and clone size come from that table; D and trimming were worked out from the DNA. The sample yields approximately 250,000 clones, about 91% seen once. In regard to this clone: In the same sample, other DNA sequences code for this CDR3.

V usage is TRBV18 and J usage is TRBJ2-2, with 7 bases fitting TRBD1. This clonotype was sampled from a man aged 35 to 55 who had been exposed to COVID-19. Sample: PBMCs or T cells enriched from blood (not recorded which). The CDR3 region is CASSPRQGNTGELFF. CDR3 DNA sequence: TGTGCCAGCTCACCACGACAGGGAAACACCGGGGAGCTGTTTTTT.